There are many counts of the clone carrying this T cell receptor (beta chain). Its antigen is undetermined. The source of the sample is a study of early T cells in non-severe SARS-CoV-2 infection. About the study: Chains from this unsorted whole-blood bulk RNA could not be paired. Study conclusions and caveats: VDJdb-based matching was biased toward anti-spike CD8 responses and missed private and CD4 specificities.

Attachment of unique molecular identifiers was made to individual cDNA molecules. One entry per CDR3 protein results from TCRdb running MiXCR on the 5' RACE reads. The table has roughly 28,000 distinct CDR3 sequences, around 5% seen once. Sequencing was performed on whole blood. The sequence was collected from an adult who was a healthcare worker with PCR-confirmed SARS-CoV-2 infection or an uninfected control (not recorded which).

The CDR3 DNA sequence: TGTGCCAGCAGCTTAGAGCGGGGGGGACAAGAGACCCAGTACTTC. Protein product: CASSLERGGQETQYF. V gene TRBV7-2 combines with J gene TRBJ2-5; 10 bases match TRBD2. V was pared by 1 base and J by 2 bases, with 1 base of the junction left unmatched. This CDR3 spans 15 amino acids. Germline V lookup: CDR1 SGHTA, CDR2 FQGNSA.